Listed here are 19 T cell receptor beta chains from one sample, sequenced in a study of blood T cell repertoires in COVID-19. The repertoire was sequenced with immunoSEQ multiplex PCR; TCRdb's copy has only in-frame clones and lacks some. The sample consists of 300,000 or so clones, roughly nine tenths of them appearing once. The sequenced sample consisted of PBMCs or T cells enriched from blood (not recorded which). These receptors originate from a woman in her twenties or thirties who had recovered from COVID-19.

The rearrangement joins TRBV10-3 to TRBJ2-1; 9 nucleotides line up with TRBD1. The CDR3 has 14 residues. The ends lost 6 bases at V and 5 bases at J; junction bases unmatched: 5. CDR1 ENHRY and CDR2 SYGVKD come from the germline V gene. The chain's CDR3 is CAIRTRDRDNEQFF. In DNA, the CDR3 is TGTGCCATCAGGACCCGGGACAGGGACAATGAGCAGTTCTTC.

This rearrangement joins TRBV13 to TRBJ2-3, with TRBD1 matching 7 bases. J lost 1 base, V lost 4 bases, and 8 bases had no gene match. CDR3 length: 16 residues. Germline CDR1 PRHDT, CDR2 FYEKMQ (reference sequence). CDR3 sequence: CASSSQDRRGTDTQYF. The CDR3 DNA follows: TGTGCCAGCAGCTCACAGGACAGGAGAGGCACAGATACGCAGTATTTT.

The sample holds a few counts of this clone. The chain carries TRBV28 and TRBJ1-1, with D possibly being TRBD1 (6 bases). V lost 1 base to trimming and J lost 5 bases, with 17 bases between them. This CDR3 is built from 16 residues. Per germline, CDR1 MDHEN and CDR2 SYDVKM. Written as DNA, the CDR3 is TGTGCCAGCAGTTTATTTAGTAGGGGGATGAGGACTGAAGCTTTCTTT. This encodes CASSLFSRGMRTEAFF.

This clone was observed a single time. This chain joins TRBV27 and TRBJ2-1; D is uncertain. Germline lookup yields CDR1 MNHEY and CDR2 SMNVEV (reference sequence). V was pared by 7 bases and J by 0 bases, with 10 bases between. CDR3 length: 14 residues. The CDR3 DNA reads TGTGCCAGCATGTTAACGAGCTCCTACAATGAGCAGTTCTTC. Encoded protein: CASMLTSSYNEQFF.

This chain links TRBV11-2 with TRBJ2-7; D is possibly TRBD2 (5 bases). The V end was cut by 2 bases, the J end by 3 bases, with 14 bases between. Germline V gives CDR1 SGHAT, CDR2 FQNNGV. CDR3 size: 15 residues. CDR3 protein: CASSLLSGSLYEQYF. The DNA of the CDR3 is TGTGCCAGCAGCTTATTATCGGGGTCTCTCTACGAGCAGTACTTC.

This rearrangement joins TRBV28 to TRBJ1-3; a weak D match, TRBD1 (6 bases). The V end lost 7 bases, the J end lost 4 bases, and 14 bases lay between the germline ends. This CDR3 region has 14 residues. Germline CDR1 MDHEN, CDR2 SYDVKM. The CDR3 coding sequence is TGTGCCAGCACACACAGGGAGGGAGGAAACACCATATATTTT. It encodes CASTHREGGNTIYF.

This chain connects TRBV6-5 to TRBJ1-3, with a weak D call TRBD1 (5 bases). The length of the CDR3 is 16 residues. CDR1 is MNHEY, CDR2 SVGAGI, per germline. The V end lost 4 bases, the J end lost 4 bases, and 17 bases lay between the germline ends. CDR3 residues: CASSSRQILRGNTIYF. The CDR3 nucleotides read TGTGCCAGCAGTTCCCGACAGATCCTAAGAGGAAACACCATATATTTT.

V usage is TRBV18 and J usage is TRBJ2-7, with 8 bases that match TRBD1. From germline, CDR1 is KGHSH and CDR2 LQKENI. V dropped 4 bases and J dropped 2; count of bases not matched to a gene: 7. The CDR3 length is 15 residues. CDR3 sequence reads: CASSRDRGPTYEQYF. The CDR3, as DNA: TGTGCCAGCTCACGAGACAGGGGCCCAACCTACGAGCAGTACTTC.

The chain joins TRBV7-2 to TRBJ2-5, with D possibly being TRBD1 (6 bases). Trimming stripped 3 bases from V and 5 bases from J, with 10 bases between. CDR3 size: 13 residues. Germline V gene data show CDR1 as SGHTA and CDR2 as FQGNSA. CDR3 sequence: CASSFRGTETQYF. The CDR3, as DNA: TGTGCCAGCAGCTTCAGGGGAACGGAGACCCAGTACTTC.

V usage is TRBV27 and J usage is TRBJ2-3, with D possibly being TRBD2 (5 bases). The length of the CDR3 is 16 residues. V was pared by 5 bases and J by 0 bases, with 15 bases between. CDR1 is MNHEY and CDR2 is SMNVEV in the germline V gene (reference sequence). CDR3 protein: CASSPRTFLSTDTQYF. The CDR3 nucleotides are TGTGCCAGCAGTCCCCGGACTTTTCTTAGCACAGATACGCAGTATTTT.

The CDR3 is CASKQGPADTQYF. In DNA, the CDR3 is TGTGCCAGCAAACAGGGACCCGCAGATACGCAGTATTTT. The chain carries TRBV6-5 and TRBJ2-3, with a tentative D call TRBD1 (6 bases). Trimming cost V 7 bases and J 4 bases, with 12 bases left between them. This CDR3 has 13 residues. Germline assignment: CDR1 MNHEY and CDR2 SVGAGI.

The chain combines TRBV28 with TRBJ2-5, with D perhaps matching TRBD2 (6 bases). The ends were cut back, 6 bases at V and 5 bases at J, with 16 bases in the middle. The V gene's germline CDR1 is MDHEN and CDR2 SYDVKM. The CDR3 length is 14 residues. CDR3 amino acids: CASRRRVRLETQYF. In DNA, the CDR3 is TGTGCCAGCAGGCGGAGGGTGCGTTTGGAGACCCAGTACTTC.

The CDR3 nucleotides are TGTGCCAGCAGCCGACAGGGAACCGGATCGCCCCAGCATTTT. Protein: CASSRQGTGSPQHF. The rearrangement joins TRBV14 to TRBJ1-5; 7 nucleotides agree with TRBD1. The length of the CDR3 is 14 residues. The germline V gene encodes CDR1 SGHDN and CDR2 FVKESK. V was pared by 4 bases and J by 9 bases, with 9 bases of the junction left unmatched. Together with reference TRBV14 and TRBJ1-5, the CDR3 gives the full variable domain: EAGVTQFPSHSVIEKGQTVTLRCDPISGHDNLYWYRRVMGKEIKFLLHFVKESKQDESGMPNNRFLAERTGGTYSTLKVQPAELEDSGVYFCASSRQGTGSPQHFGDGTRLSIL.

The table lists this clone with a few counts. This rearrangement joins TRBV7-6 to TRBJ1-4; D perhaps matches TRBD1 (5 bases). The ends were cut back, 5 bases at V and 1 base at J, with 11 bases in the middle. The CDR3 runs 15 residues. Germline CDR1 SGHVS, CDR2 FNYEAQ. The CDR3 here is CASSPTTGTNEKLFF. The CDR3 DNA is TGTGCCAGCAGCCCTACTACAGGAACTAATGAAAAACTGTTTTTT.

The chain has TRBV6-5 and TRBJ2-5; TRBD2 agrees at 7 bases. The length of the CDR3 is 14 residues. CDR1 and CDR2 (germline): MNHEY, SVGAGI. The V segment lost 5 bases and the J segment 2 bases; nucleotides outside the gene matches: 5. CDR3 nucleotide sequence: TGTGCCAGCAGTCATGGTAGCGGGCAAGAGACCCAGTACTTC. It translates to CASSHGSGQETQYF.

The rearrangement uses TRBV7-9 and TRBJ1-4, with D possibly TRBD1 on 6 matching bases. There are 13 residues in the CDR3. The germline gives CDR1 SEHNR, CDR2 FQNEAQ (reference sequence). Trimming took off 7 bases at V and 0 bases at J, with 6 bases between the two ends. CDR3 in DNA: TGTGCCAGCAAGGGGGCAACTAATGAAAAACTGTTTTTT. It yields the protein CASKGATNEKLFF.

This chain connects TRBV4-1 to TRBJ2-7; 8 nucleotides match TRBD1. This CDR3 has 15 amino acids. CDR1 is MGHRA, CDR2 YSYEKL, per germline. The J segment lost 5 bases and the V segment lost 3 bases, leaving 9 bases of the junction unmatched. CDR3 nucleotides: TGCGCCAGCAGCCAGAGGACAGGGAGGTTCGACGAGCAGTACTTC. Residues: CASSQRTGRFDEQYF.

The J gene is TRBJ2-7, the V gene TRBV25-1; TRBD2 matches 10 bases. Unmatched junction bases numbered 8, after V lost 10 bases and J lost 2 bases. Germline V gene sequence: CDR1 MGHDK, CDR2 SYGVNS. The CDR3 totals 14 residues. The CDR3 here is CATLKAGGTYEQYF. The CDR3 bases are TGTGCCACCTTGAAAGCGGGGGGGACCTACGAGCAGTACTTC.

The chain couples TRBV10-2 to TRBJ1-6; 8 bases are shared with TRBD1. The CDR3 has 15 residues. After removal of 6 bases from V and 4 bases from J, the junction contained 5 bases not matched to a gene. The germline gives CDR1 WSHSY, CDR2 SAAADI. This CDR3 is CASRAGGAYNSPLHF. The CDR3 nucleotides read TGCGCCAGCAGAGCAGGGGGCGCATATAATTCACCCCTCCACTTT.